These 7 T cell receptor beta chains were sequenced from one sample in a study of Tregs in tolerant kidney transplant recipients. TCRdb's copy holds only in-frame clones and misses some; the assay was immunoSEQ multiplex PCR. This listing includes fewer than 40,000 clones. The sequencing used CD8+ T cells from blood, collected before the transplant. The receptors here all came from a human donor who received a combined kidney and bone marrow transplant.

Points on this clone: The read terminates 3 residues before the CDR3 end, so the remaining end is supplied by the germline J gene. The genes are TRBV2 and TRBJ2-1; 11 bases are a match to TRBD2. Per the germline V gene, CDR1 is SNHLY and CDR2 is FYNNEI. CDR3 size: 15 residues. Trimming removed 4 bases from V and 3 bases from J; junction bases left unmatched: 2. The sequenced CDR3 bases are TGTGCCAGCAGTGCAGGGACTAGCGGCTACAATGAG. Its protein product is CASSAGTSGYNE. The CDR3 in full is CASSAGTSGYNEQFF.

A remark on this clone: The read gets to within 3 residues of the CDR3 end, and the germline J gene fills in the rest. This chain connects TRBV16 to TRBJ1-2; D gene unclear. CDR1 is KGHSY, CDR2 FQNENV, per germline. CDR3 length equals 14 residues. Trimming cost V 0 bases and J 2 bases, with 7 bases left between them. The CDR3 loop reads CASSQSPENYGYTF. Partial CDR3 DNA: TGTGCCAGCAGCCAATCTCCAGAGAACTATGGC.

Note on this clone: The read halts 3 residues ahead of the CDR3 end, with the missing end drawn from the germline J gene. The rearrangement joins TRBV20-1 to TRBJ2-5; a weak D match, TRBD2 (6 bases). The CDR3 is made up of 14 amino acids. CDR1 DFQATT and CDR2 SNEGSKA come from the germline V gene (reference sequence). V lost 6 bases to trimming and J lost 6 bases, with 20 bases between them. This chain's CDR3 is CSAVPGLQTKTQYF. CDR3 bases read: TGCAGTGCCGTACCGGGACTTCAGACAAAGACC.

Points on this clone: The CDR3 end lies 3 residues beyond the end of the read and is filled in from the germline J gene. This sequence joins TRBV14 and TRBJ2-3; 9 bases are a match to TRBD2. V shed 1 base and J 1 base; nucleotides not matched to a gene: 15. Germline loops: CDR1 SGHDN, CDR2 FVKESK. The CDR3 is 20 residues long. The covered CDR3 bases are TGTGCCAGCAGCCAAGTCTACGGGGTGGGCCGACTAGCGGGCACAGATACG. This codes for CASSQVYGVGRLAGTDT. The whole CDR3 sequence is CASSQVYGVGRLAGTDTQYF.

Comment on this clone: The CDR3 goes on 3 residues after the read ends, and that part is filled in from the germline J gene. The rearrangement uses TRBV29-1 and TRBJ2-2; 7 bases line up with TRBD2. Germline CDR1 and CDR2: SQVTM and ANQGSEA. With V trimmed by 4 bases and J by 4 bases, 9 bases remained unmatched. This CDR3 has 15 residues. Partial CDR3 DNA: TGCAGCGTTGGCGGGACGGAGCGGGGCACCGGGGAG. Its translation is CSVGGTERGTGE. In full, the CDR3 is CSVGGTERGTGELFF.

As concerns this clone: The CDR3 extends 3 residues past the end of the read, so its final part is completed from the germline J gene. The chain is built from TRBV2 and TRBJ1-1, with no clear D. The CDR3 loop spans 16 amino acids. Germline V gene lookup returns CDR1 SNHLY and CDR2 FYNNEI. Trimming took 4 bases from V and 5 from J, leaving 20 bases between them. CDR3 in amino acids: CASSVTSGRTGTEAFF. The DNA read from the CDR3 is TGTGCCAGCAGTGTAACATCGGGGAGGACCGGGACTGAA. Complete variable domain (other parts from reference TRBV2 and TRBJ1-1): EPEVTQTPSHQVTQMGQEVILRCVPISNHLYFYWYRQILGQKVEFLVSFYNNEISEKSEIFDDQFSVERPDGSNFTLKIRSTKLEDSAMYFCASSVTSGRTGTEAFFGQGTRLTVV.

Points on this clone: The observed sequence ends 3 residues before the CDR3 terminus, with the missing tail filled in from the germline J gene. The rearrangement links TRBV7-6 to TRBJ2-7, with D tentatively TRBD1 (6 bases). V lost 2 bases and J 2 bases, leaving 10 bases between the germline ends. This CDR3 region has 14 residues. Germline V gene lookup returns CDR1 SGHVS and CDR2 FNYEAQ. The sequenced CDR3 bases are TGTGCCAGCAGCTTAACGCAGGGGACCTACGAG. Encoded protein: CASSLTQGTYE. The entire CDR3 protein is CASSLTQGTYEQYF.